Below are 16 T cell receptor beta chains sequenced from a single sample in a study of blood T cell repertoires in COVID-19. Sequencing was performed with immunoSEQ multiplex PCR; in TCRdb, only in-frame clones are kept and a portion is missing. Seen here are around 110,000 clones, less than 90% observed once, and the top ten hold around 2%. The sample taken for sequencing was peripheral blood. Receptor source: a man younger than 45 with acute or convalescent COVID-19.

J is TRBJ1-5 and V is TRBV6-2 or TRBV6-3, with unresolved D. The V and J ends lost 0 bases and 10 bases respectively, with 13 bases between them. The germline V gene encodes CDR1 MNHEY and CDR2 SVGEGT. The CDR3 loop spans 14 amino acids. The CDR3 sequence: CASSYSGPEGPQHF. DNA of the CDR3: TGTGCCAGCAGTTACTCGGGCCCGGAGGGTCCCCAGCATTTT.

This clone came up once. The chain uses TRBV12-3 or TRBV12-4 and TRBJ2-1; D unclear. V lost 3 bases and J lost 5, with 8 bases in between. The CDR3 contains 13 residues. The CDR3 region is CASSFSLNNEQFF. The CDR3 nucleotides read TGTGCCAGCAGTTTTAGCCTGAACAATGAGCAGTTCTTC.

The rearrangement joins TRBV3-1 (or the pseudogene TRBV3-2) to TRBJ2-5; a weak D match, TRBD2 (6 bases). Looked up from germline, CDR1 is LGHDT and CDR2 is YNNKEL (reference sequence). The CDR3 length is 21 residues. Trimming took 1 base from V and 0 from J, leaving 27 bases between them. The CDR3 DNA reads as TGTGCCAGCAGCCAAGCCCGGGACTTAGGTATCCGGCGGACGGACCAAGAGACCCAGTACTTC. This codes for CASSQARDLGIRRTDQETQYF.

CDR3 sequence: CAWSEMGFGAGRNTIYF. CDR3 DNA: TGTGCCTGGAGTGAGATGGGTTTCGGTGCAGGGAGGAACACCATATATTTT. The chain is built from TRBV30 and TRBJ1-3; D is possibly TRBD1 (5 bases). CDR3 length equals 17 residues. Germline CDR1 reads GTSNPN; CDR2 reads SVGIG (reference sequence). Trimming removed 1 base at V and 7 bases at J, with 23 bases between.

This clone was counted only a few times. The rearrangement uses TRBV7-9 and TRBJ2-2; D ambiguous. Germline CDR1 and CDR2: SEHNR and FQNEAQ (reference sequence). With 5 bases removed from V and 7 bases from J, the gap between germline ends came to 5 bases. The CDR3 consists of 11 residues. For the CDR3, the DNA is TGTGCCAGCAGCCCCCGCGGGGAGCTGTTTTTT. Protein sequence: CASSPRGELFF.

This chain connects TRBV5-6 to TRBJ2-5; D call uncertain. V was shortened by 5 bases and J by 2 bases, with 7 bases between the two germline ends. From germline, CDR1 is SGHDT and CDR2 YYEEEE. The CDR3 spans 12 residues. This chain's CDR3 is CASSIVQETQYF. The CDR3 region has the DNA TGTGCCAGCAGTATAGTTCAAGAGACCCAGTACTTC.

In DNA form, the CDR3 reads TGCGCCAGCAGCTCAAGCGGGAGTGATGAGCAGTTCTTC. It yields the protein CASSSSGSDEQFF. The V gene is TRBV5-1, the J gene TRBJ2-1; 8 positions agree with TRBD2. Unmatched junction bases numbered 4, after V lost 3 bases and J lost 8 bases. CDR1 is SGHRS and CDR2 is YFSETQ in the germline V gene. The CDR3 covers 13 residues.

The CDR3, as DNA: TGTGCCAGTAGTACTAGCGGGGGCTACACAGATACGCAGTATTTT. Encoded protein: CASSTSGGYTDTQYF. The chain has TRBV19 and TRBJ2-3; 10 positions match TRBD2. Per the germline V gene, CDR1 is LNHDA and CDR2 is SQIVND (reference sequence). The ends lost 4 bases at V and 2 bases at J; junction bases unmatched: 3. The CDR3 runs to 15 residues.

The V and J genes are TRBV2 and TRBJ2-5; D is undetermined. V lost 3 bases, J lost 1 base, and 15 bases lay in between. This CDR3 has 16 amino acids. The V gene's germline CDR1 is SNHLY and CDR2 FYNNEI. Written as DNA, the CDR3 is TGTGCCAGCAGTGATGCGTTCGGAGAAAGCCAAGAGACCCAGTACTTC. This codes for CASSDAFGESQETQYF.

A single count supports this clone. The chain combines TRBV25-1 with TRBJ1-1, with TRBD1 matching 12 bases. The V gene's germline CDR1 is MGHDK and CDR2 SYGVNS. Losses at the gene ends were 6 bases for V and 6 bases for J; bases not matched to a gene: 11. CDR3 length equals 16 residues. The CDR3, as DNA: TGTGCCAGCAGACCAAGTTCCGGGACAGGGGGCTCTGAAGCTTTCTTT. This encodes CASRPSSGTGGSEAFF.

This sequence joins TRBV6-5 and TRBJ1-2, with 7 nucleotides matching TRBD1. This CDR3 spans 14 amino acids. V gave up 2 bases and J gave up 4 bases; unmatched junction bases: 4. CDR1 and CDR2 from the germline V gene are MNHEY and SVGAGI. CDR3 region: CASSYTRDSYGYTF. DNA for the CDR3: TGTGCCAGCAGTTACACCAGGGACAGCTATGGCTACACCTTC.

The chain combines TRBV19 with TRBJ1-1, with TRBD1 as a possible D gene (6 bases). Germline CDR1 LNHDA, CDR2 SQIVND (reference sequence). This CDR3 contains 12 residues. The V end lost 9 bases, the J end lost 4 bases, and 12 bases lay between the germline ends. Written as DNA, the CDR3 is TGTGCCAGCGGTCAGGGGATCACTGAAGCTTTCTTT. Its translation: CASGQGITEAFF. Variable domain in full (rest from reference TRBV19 and TRBJ1-1): DGGITQSPKYLFRKEGQNVTLSCEQNLNHDAMYWYRQDPGQGLRLIYYSQIVNDFQKGDIAEGYSVSREKKESFPLTVTSAQKNPTAFYLCASGQGITEAFFGQGTRLTVV.

This chain joins TRBV2 and TRBJ1-6, with D perhaps TRBD1 (6 bases). CDR3 length equals 15 residues. Germline assignment: CDR1 SNHLY and CDR2 FYNNEI. Trimming took off 2 bases at V and 8 bases at J, with 13 bases between the two ends. This chain's CDR3 is CASSERGGRHSPLHF. DNA of the CDR3: TGTGCCAGCAGTGAAAGGGGGGGAAGACATTCACCCCTCCACTTT.

V usage is TRBV25-1 and J usage is TRBJ1-2, with TRBD1 matching over 10 bases. This CDR3 has 12 residues. Germline V CDR1 and CDR2: MGHDK, SYGVNS. With 7 bases clipped from V and 8 bases from J, the junction kept 4 bases outside the gene matches. CDR3 coding DNA: TGTGCCAGCATAGGACAGGGGGGAGGCTACACCTTC. It is translated as CASIGQGGGYTF.

The chain employs TRBV7-8 and TRBJ2-3, with D perhaps matching TRBD1 (6 bases). V was trimmed by 6 bases and J by 3 bases, leaving 16 bases between them. The CDR3 covers 15 residues. In germline, CDR1 is SGHVS, CDR2 FQNEAQ. The CDR3 nucleotides read TGTGCCAGCAGGGCCCTACAGGGTATAACAGATACGCAGTATTTT. This gives the protein CASRALQGITDTQYF. Using reference TRBV7-8 and TRBJ2-3 for the parts outside the CDR3, the full variable domain is GAGVSQSPRYKVAKRGQDVALRCDPISGHVSLFWYQQALGQGPEFLTYFQNEAQLDKSGLPSDRFFAERPEGSVSTLKIQRTQQEDSAVYLCASRALQGITDTQYFGPGTRLTVL.

The V call is TRBV4-1, the J call TRBJ2-5; TRBD2 agrees at 10 bases. J lost 5 bases, V lost 0 bases, and 3 bases had no gene match. The CDR3 is made up of 15 amino acids. Germline assignment: CDR1 MGHRA and CDR2 YSYEKL. This CDR3 reads CASSQEAGGGETQYF. DNA for the CDR3: TGCGCCAGCAGCCAAGAAGCGGGAGGGGGGGAGACCCAGTACTTC.